Below, one T cell receptor beta chain is given with its context. In the original processing: Quantification of nucleated cells was approximated via reference gene primer amplification. TCRdb keeps only in-frame clones here, not all; method: immunoSEQ multiplex PCR. The DNA was the basis for D and trimming; V, J and clone size are from that table. The repertoire holds some 70,000 clones, with roughly 88% as singletons. This specimen belongs to a study of blood T cell repertoires in COVID-19. Study summary: PBMCs, B-cell-depleted T cells, or T cells provided the cDNA or gDNA that made up the material.

The sequencing sample was made of peripheral blood. This receptor was obtained from a woman aged 70-85 years with acute or convalescent COVID-19.

The CDR3 DNA sequence: TGCGCCAGCAGCCTCCGTGAAGAGGGCGGGAGCTATGGCTACACCTTC. Amino acid sequence: CASSLREEGGSYGYTF. The chain is built from TRBV4-1 and TRBJ1-2; no firm D call. V gave up 4 bases and J gave up 4 bases, with 19 bases separating them. From germline, CDR1 is MGHRA and CDR2 YSYEKL. The CDR3 consists of 16 residues.